This T cell receptor beta chain comes out of a study of blood T cell repertoires in COVID-19. Per the study methods: Estimation of nucleated cell counts was performed using reference gene primer amplification. This table comes from immunoSEQ multiplex PCR, and its TCRdb copy is limited to in-frame clones, with some not included. Clone size and the V and J calls come from that table; the DNA yielded D and trimming. The sample holds fewer than 350,000 clones, around 88% seen once. The CDR3 sequence is 16 residues long. V shed 4 bases and J 7 bases; nucleotides not matched to a gene: 11. The germline V gene encodes CDR1 LGHDT and CDR2 YNNKEL (reference sequence). Patients in Seattle were enrolled during active infection, then followed longitudinally.

The origin of this receptor is a woman between 65 and 79 years old with COVID-19, enrolled during active disease. The chain employs TRBV3-1 (or the pseudogene TRBV3-2) and TRBJ2-2; 8 nucleotides align to TRBD2. The sample taken for sequencing was peripheral blood. CDR3 in amino acids: CASSLRTSSRSGELFF. The CDR3 DNA reads as TGTGCCAGCAGCCTCCGGACTAGCAGTCGAAGCGGGGAGCTGTTTTTT.